What follows are 25 T cell receptor beta chains derived from one specimen sequenced in a study of blood T cell repertoires in COVID-19 (dated by TCRdb to about 2020). The library relied on the immunoSEQ multiplex PCR assay. Drawn from immuneACCESS, this table holds only the in-frame rearrangements with V and J called that TCRdb kept. Clones are partly lost; checked studies trace under half to an unresolved V gene and leave the rest unexplained. The sample includes more than 200,000 clones, with about 87% observed a single time. The leading ten clones occupy 1.5% to 2% of the sample. The sample consisted of peripheral blood. The receptors originated from a man between 65 and 85 years old with acute or convalescent COVID-19.

The rearrangement uses TRBV7-2 and TRBJ1-1, with D possibly TRBD1 on 5 matching bases. The CDR3 runs to 11 residues. CDR1 and CDR2 (germline): SGHTA, FQGNSA. V was clipped by 6 bases and J by 11 bases, with 13 bases between them. The CDR3 DNA reads as TGTGCCAGCAGTTCAGGGCTCGTGGCTTTCTTT. Protein sequence: CASSSGLVAFF.

In this sample, this clone turned up once. The chain employs TRBV28 and TRBJ1-4; D remains unclear. The CDR3 is made up of 15 amino acids. Germline CDR1 MDHEN, CDR2 SYDVKM. V lost 7 bases, J lost 6 bases, and 18 bases lay in between. Here the CDR3 reads CASMPRVTPDEKLFF. The CDR3, as DNA: TGTGCCAGCATGCCGAGGGTCACCCCCGATGAAAAACTGTTTTTT. Full variable domain (remainder filled in from reference TRBV28 and TRBJ1-4): DVKVTQSSRYLVKRTGEKVFLECVQDMDHENMFWYRQDPGLGLRLIYFSYDVKMKEKGDIPEGYSVSREKKERFSLILESASTNQTSMYLCASMPRVTPDEKLFFGSGTQLSVL.

V is TRBV2 and J is TRBJ1-5; D is ambiguous. In germline, CDR1 is SNHLY, CDR2 FYNNEI. The CDR3 length is 16 residues. The V end lost 0 bases, the J end lost 0 bases, and 9 bases lay between the germline ends. In DNA form, the CDR3 reads TGTGCCAGCAGTGAAGCCTCAGGCTTTAGCAATCAGCCCCAGCATTTT. It codes for CASSEASGFSNQPQHF.

This clone appeared a single time. The chain carries TRBV3-1 (or the pseudogene TRBV3-2) and TRBJ1-1; perhaps TRBD1 as D (6 bases). Germline-derived CDR1 and CDR2 are LGHDT and YNNKEL (reference sequence). Between the trimmed V and J ends, which lost 3 bases and 3 bases, there was a span of 11 bases. This CDR3 has 14 amino acids. The CDR3 nucleotides read TGTGCCAGCAGCCATGAGGGGGTAGACACTGAAGCTTTCTTT. Translating it yields CASSHEGVDTEAFF.

The rearrangement uses TRBV4-2 and TRBJ2-6; TRBD2 aligns across 8 bases. The CDR3 runs 17 residues. The ends lost 3 bases at V and 4 bases at J; junction bases unmatched: 8. The V gene's germline CDR1 is LGHNA and CDR2 YNFKEQ. The chain's CDR3 is CASSQTTSAFGANVLTF. CDR3 DNA sequence: TGTGCCAGCAGCCAGACGACTAGCGCTTTCGGGGCCAACGTCCTGACTTTC.

This chain connects TRBV5-4 to TRBJ2-5, with D tentatively TRBD1 (6 bases). The V end lost 1 base, the J end lost 5 bases, and 9 bases lay between the germline ends. The CDR3 has 13 amino acids. Germline V lookup: CDR1 SGHNT, CDR2 YYREEE (reference sequence). The CDR3 spells CASSLFQGETQYF. The CDR3 bases are TGTGCCAGCAGCTTGTTTCAGGGGGAGACCCAGTACTTC.

The chain has TRBV7-6 and TRBJ2-3; 8 bases are shared with TRBD2. The length of the CDR3 is 15 residues. From germline, CDR1 is SGHVS and CDR2 FNYEAQ. Trimming at V came to 7 bases and at J to 0 bases, leaving 6 bases not matched to a gene. The DNA of the CDR3 is TGTGCCAGCAACCCGGGGGGGAGTAGCACAGATACGCAGTATTTT. It translates to CASNPGGSSTDTQYF.

The genes are TRBV7-9 and TRBJ2-3; no clear D gene. V dropped 0 bases and J dropped 0 bases, with 4 bases sitting between them. The CDR3 is 14 amino acids. Germline values: CDR1 SEHNR, CDR2 FQNEAQ (reference sequence). The CDR3 loop reads CASSLARSTDTQYF. In DNA, the CDR3 is TGTGCCAGCAGCTTAGCCAGGAGCACAGATACGCAGTATTTT. Using reference TRBV7-9 and TRBJ2-3 for the parts outside the CDR3, the full variable domain is DTGVSQNPRHKITKRGQNVTFRCDPISEHNRLYWYRQTLGQGPEFLTYFQNEAQLEKSRLLSDRFSAERPKGSFSTLEIQRTEQGDSAMYLCASSLARSTDTQYFGPGTRLTVL.

V and J are TRBV15 and TRBJ1-3, with D perhaps matching TRBD1 (5 bases). The germline gives CDR1 LNHNV, CDR2 YYDKDF (reference sequence). V lost 0 bases to trimming and J lost 0 bases, with 12 bases between them. This CDR3 region has 17 residues. This CDR3 is CATSRDSRGYSGNTIYF. The CDR3 nucleotides are TGTGCCACCAGCAGAGATTCACGGGGGTACTCTGGAAACACCATATATTTT. Looking up the rest from reference TRBV15 and TRBJ1-3 gives the full variable domain: DAMVIQNPRYQVTQFGKPVTLSCSQTLNHNVMYWYQQKSSQAPKLLFHYYDKDFNNEADTPDNFQSRRPNTSFCFLDIRSPGLGDTAMYLCATSRDSRGYSGNTIYFGEGSWLTVV.

J is TRBJ2-2 and V is TRBV5-4, with D possibly TRBD1 on 7 matching bases. V was clipped by 4 bases and J by 4 bases, with 14 bases between them. Germline assignment: CDR1 SGHNT and CDR2 YYREEE (reference sequence). CDR3 size: 15 residues. CDR3 DNA sequence: TGTGCCAGCAGCGGGGGGACAGCCTCCACCGGGGAGCTGTTTTTT. This gives the protein CASSGGTASTGELFF.

The chain employs TRBV7-9 and TRBJ2-1; 8 bases align to TRBD1. V dropped 4 bases and J dropped 7; count of bases not matched to a gene: 6. Germline CDR1 is SEHNR and CDR2 is FQNEAQ (reference sequence). The CDR3 covers 14 residues. The CDR3 is CASSSDRGSNEQFF. The DNA for the CDR3 is TGTGCCAGCAGCTCAGACAGGGGTTCGAATGAGCAGTTCTTC.

The chain joins TRBV5-5 to TRBJ1-2, with 7 bases fitting TRBD1. This CDR3 is built from 14 residues. Trimming at V came to 5 bases and at J to 5 bases, leaving 9 bases not matched to a gene. The V gene's germline CDR1 is SGHKS and CDR2 YYEKEE (reference sequence). In DNA form, the CDR3 reads TGTGCCAGCAGAGGATCCGGGACAGATTATGGCTACACCTTC. Residues: CASRGSGTDYGYTF.

The genes are TRBV30 and TRBJ2-3; 9 bases map to TRBD2. This CDR3 spans 16 amino acids. V lost 1 base, J lost 4 bases, and 9 bases stayed unmatched. Germline values: CDR1 GTSNPN, CDR2 SVGIG (reference sequence). DNA for the CDR3: TGTGCCTGGAGTGACGGTCTAGCGGGAAAAGCAGATACGCAGTATTTT. Protein sequence: CAWSDGLAGKADTQYF. The full variable domain, in which reference TRBV30 and TRBJ2-3 provide the parts outside the CDR3, is SQTIHQWPATLVQPVGSPLSLECTVEGTSNPNLYWYRQAAGRGLQLLFYSVGIGQISSEVPQNLSASRPQDRQFILSSKKLLLSDSGFYLCAWSDGLAGKADTQYFGPGTRLTVL.

V and J are TRBV11-2 and TRBJ2-3; no reliable D call. The CDR3 extends over 14 amino acids. V lost 0 bases, J lost 2 bases, and 6 bases lay in between. Germline V gene data show CDR1 as SGHAT and CDR2 as FQNNGV. The CDR3 reads CASSLELFTDTQYF. CDR3 DNA: TGTGCCAGCAGCTTAGAACTATTCACAGATACGCAGTATTTT.

V gene TRBV7-3 combines with J gene TRBJ1-2; D is undetermined. The CDR3 is 13 residues long. CDR1 is SGHTA, CDR2 FQGTGA, per germline. V was pared by 5 bases and J by 6 bases, with 13 bases between. CDR3 DNA: TGTGCCAGCAGCCCCCGGGCGGGTCATGGCTACACCTTC. Residues: CASSPRAGHGYTF.

Of note for this clone: The sample holds other DNA sequences that translate to the same CDR3. V gene TRBV7-2 combines with J gene TRBJ2-7, with a weak D call TRBD2 (5 bases). Germline V gene sequence: CDR1 SGHTA, CDR2 FQGNSA. The CDR3 is made up of 14 amino acids. V lost 5 bases, J lost 4 bases, and 15 bases lay in between. The DNA of the CDR3 is TGTGCCAGCAGCCTCGGTAGGACGGGATACGAGCAGTACTTC. This encodes CASSLGRTGYEQYF.

In this sample, this clone turned up once. The chain is built from TRBV6-5 and TRBJ1-2; D not certain. Germline CDR1 is MNHEY and CDR2 is SVGAGI. V was pared by 2 bases and J by 7 bases, with 14 bases between. There are 14 residues in the CDR3. This chain's CDR3 is CASSYQQNAAGYTF. CDR3 DNA: TGTGCCAGCAGTTACCAACAGAACGCAGCTGGCTACACCTTC.

This clone was observed a handful of times. The CDR3 region has the DNA TGCGCCAGCAGCCAAGGATGGACAGGTCAGGGAGAGACCCAGTACTTC. This codes for CASSQGWTGQGETQYF. V usage is TRBV4-3 and J usage is TRBJ2-5; TRBD1 matches at 7 bases. The CDR3 consists of 16 residues. The J segment lost 4 bases and the V segment lost 1 base, leaving 9 bases of the junction unmatched. Germline assignment: CDR1 LGHNA and CDR2 YSLEER.

This chain uses TRBV9 with TRBJ2-2, with D possibly being TRBD1 (6 bases). Germline V gene sequence: CDR1 SGDLS, CDR2 YYNGEE. The V end was cut by 3 bases, the J end by 3 bases, with 12 bases between. The CDR3 spans 15 residues. CDR3 nucleotides: TGTGCCAGCAGCGCCCGATCAGGGGACACCGGGGAGCTGTTTTTT. Residues: CASSARSGDTGELFF. Based on the CDR3 plus reference TRBV9 and TRBJ2-2, the full variable domain is DSGVTQTPKHLITATGQRVTLRCSPRSGDLSVYWYQQSLDQGLQFLIQYYNGEERAKGNILERFSAQQFPDLHSELNLSSLELGDSALYFCASSARSGDTGELFFGEGSRLTVL.

CDR3 sequence reads: CSASRGRTTGELFF. The CDR3, as DNA: TGCAGTGCTAGTCGGGGGAGAACCACCGGGGAGCTGTTTTTT. The V gene is TRBV20-1, the J gene TRBJ2-2; tentatively, D is TRBD2 (6 bases). Trimming took off 3 bases at V and 4 bases at J, with 12 bases between the two ends. Germline V CDR1 and CDR2: DFQATT, SNEGSKA (reference sequence). This CDR3 spans 14 amino acids.

V is TRBV19 and J is TRBJ1-2; unclear D gene. The ends were cut back, 3 bases at V and 2 bases at J, with 13 bases in the middle. The CDR3 contains 15 residues. Germline V lookup: CDR1 LNHDA, CDR2 SQIVND (reference sequence). The CDR3, as DNA: TGTGCCAGTAGTATCCTTTCCGGGAACAACTATGGCTACACCTTC. Protein product: CASSILSGNNYGYTF.

The chain joins TRBV4-2 to TRBJ1-2; TRBD1 might be the D (6 bases). Germline CDR1 is LGHNA and CDR2 is YNFKEQ. Deletions cut 0 bases from V and 3 bases from J, with 14 bases between. This CDR3 is built from 16 residues. The CDR3 DNA is TGTGCCAGCAGCCAAGATCAAGGGGGTACGGACTATGGCTACACCTTC. It encodes CASSQDQGGTDYGYTF.

The chain recombines TRBV28 with TRBJ2-1; maybe TRBD2 (7 bases). This CDR3 has 16 amino acids. Trimming took 2 bases from V and 0 from J, leaving 11 bases between them. Germline CDR1 MDHEN, CDR2 SYDVKM. The CDR3 spells CASSLGGAGSYNEQFF. The DNA for the CDR3 is TGTGCCAGCAGTTTAGGGGGGGCGGGCTCCTACAATGAGCAGTTCTTC.

The chain couples TRBV7-3 to TRBJ2-1, with TRBD1 as a possible D gene (5 bases). The CDR3 covers 13 residues. The germline V and J ends were trimmed by 3 bases and 9 bases, with 12 bases remaining between them. The germline gives CDR1 SGHTA, CDR2 FQGTGA. In nucleotides, the CDR3 is TGTGCCAGCAGCTTCGGACAAAGGAGTGAGCAGTTCTTC. Translated: CASSFGQRSEQFF.

This chain connects TRBV5-1 to TRBJ2-1, with 10 bases lining up with TRBD2. Germline lookup yields CDR1 SGHRS and CDR2 YFSETQ. CDR3 size: 16 residues. V lost 4 bases to trimming and J lost 9 bases; unmatched junction nucleotides: 13. Here the CDR3 reads CASSKALAGGLGEQFF. CDR3 coding DNA: TGCGCCAGCAGCAAGGCTTTAGCGGGAGGTCTTGGTGAGCAGTTCTTC.